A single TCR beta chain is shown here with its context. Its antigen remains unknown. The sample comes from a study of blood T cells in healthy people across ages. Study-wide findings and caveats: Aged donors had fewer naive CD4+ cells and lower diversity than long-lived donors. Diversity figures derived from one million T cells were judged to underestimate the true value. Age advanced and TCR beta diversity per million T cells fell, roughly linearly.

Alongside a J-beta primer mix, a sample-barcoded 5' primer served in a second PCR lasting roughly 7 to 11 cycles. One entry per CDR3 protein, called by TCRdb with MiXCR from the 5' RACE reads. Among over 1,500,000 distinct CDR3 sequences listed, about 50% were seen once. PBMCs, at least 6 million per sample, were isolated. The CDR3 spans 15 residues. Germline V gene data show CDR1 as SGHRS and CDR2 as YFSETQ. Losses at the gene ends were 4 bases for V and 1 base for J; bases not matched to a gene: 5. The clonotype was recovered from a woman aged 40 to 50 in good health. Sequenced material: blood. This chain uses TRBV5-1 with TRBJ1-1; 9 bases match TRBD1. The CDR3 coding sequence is TGCGCCAGCAGCGACCGGACAGGGGAGAACACTGAAGCTTTCTTT. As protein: CASSDRTGENTEAFF.